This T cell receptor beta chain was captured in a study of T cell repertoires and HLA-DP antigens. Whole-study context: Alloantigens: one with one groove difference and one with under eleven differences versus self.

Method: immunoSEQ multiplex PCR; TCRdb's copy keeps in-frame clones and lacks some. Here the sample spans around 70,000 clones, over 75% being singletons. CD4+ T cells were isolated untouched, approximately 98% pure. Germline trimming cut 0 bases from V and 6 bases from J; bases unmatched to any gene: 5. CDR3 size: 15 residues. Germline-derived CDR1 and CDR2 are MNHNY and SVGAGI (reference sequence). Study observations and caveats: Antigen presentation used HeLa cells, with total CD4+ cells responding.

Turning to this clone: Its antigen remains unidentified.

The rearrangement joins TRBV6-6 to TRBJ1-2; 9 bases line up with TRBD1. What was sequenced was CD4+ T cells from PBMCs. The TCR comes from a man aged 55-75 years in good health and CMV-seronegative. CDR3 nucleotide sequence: TGTGCCAGCAGTTACTCATCGGACAGGGGCAATGGCTACACCTTC. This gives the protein CASSYSSDRGNGYTF.